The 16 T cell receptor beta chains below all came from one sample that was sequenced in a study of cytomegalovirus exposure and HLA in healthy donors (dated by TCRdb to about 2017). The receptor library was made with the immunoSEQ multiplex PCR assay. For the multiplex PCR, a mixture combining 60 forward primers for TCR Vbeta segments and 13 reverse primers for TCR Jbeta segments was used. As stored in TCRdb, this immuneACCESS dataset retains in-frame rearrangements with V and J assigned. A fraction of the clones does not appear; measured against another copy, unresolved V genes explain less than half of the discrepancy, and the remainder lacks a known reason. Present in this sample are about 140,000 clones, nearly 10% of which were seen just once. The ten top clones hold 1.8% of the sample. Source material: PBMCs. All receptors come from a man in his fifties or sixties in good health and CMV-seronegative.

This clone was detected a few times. CDR3 DNA: TGTGCCAGTAGTATTAGTCGCCTAACTAAAGAGACCCAGTACTTC. It encodes CASSISRLTKETQYF. The V call is TRBV19, the J call TRBJ2-5, with D hard to call. The V and J ends lost 3 bases and 3 bases respectively, with 14 bases between them. CDR1 LNHDA and CDR2 SQIVND come from the germline V gene (reference sequence). The CDR3 covers 15 residues.

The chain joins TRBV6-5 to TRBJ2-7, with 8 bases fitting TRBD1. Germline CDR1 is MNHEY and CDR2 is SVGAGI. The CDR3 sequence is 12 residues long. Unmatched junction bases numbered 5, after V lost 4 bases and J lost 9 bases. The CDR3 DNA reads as TGTGCCAGCAGTTCCCGACAGGGGAGGCAGTACTTC. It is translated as CASSSRQGRQYF.

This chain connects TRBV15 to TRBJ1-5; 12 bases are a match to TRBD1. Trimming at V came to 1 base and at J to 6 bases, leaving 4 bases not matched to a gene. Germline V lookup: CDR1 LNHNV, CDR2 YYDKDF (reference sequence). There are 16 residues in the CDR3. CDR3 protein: CATSRVGTGGGQPQHF. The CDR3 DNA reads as TGTGCCACCAGCAGAGTGGGGACAGGGGGCGGTCAGCCCCAGCATTTT.

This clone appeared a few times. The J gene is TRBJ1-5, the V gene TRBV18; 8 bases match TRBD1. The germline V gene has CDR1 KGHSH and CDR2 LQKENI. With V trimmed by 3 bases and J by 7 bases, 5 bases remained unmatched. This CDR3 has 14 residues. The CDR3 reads CASSPETGEQPQHF. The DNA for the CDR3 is TGTGCCAGCTCACCTGAGACAGGGGAACAGCCCCAGCATTTT.

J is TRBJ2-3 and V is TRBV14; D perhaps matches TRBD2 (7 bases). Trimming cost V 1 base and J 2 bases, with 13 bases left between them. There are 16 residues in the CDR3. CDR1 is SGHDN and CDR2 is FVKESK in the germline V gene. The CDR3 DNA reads TGTGCCAGCAGCCAAGTCCGAGGGGGGGTCACAGATACGCAGTATTTT. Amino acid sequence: CASSQVRGGVTDTQYF.

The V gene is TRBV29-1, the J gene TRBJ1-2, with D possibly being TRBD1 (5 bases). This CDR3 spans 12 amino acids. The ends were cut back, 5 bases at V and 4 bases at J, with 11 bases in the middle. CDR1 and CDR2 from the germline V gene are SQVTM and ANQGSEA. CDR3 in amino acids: CSVLGDGYGYTF. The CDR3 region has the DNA TGCAGCGTTCTAGGGGATGGCTATGGCTACACCTTC.

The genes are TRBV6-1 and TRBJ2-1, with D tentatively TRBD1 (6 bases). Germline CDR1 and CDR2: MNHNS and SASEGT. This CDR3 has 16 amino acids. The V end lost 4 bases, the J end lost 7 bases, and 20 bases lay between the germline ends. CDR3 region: CASSGGHSREGNEQFF. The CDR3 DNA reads TGTGCCAGCAGTGGGGGGCACTCGCGCGAGGGGAATGAGCAGTTCTTC.

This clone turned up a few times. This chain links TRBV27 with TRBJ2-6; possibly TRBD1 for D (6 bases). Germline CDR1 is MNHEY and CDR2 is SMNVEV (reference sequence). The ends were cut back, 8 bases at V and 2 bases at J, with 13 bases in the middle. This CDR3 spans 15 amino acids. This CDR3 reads CASALDRPGANVLTF. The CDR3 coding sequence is TGTGCCAGCGCGCTCGACAGGCCTGGGGCCAACGTCCTGACTTTC.

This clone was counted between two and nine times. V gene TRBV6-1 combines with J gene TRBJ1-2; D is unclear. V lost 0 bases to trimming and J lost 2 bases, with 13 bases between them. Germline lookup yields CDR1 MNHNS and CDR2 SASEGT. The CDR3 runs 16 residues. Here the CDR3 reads CASSEALIGGNYGYTF. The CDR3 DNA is TGTGCCAGCAGTGAAGCCCTGATAGGAGGGAACTATGGCTACACCTTC.

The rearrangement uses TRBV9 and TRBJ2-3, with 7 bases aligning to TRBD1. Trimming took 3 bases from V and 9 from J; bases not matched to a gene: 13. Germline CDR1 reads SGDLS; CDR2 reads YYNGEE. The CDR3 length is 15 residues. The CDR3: CASSGGLPGTATQYF. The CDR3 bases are TGTGCCAGCAGCGGGGGCCTCCCCGGGACAGCCACGCAGTATTTT.

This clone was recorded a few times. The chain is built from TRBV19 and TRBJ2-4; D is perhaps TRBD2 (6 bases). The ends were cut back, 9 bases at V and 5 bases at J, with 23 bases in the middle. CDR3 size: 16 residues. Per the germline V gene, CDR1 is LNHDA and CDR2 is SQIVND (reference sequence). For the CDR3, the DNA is TGTGCCAGCCAAACGTGGGGGGACGGACGACAAAACATTCAGTACTTC. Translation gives CASQTWGDGRQNIQYF.

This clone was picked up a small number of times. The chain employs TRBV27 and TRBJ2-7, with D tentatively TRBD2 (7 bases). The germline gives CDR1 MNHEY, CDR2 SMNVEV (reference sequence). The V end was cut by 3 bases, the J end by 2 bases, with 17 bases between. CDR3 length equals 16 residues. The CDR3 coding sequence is TGTGCCAGCAGTTTTCGAGTGAGGGGGGGCGCCTACGAGCAGTACTTC. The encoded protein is CASSFRVRGGAYEQYF.

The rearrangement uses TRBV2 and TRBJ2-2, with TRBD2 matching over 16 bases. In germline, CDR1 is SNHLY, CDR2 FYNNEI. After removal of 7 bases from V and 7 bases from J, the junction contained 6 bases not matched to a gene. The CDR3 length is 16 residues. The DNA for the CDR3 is TGTGCCAGCATCGAAGGGACTAGCGGGAGGGTCGGGGAGCTGTTTTTT. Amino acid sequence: CASIEGTSGRVGELFF.

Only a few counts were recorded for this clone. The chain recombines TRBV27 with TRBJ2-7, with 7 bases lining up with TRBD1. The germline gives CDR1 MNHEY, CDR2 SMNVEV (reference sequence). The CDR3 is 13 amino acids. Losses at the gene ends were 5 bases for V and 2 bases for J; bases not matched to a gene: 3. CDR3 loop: CASSLGQTYEQYF. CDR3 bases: TGTGCCAGCAGTCTGGGACAGACCTACGAGCAGTACTTC.

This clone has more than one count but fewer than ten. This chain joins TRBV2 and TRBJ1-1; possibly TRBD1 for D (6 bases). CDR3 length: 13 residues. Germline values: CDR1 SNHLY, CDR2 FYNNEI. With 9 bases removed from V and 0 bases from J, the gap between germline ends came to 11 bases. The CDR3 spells CARQGIMNTEAFF. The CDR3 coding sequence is TGTGCCAGACAGGGCATCATGAACACTGAAGCTTTCTTT.

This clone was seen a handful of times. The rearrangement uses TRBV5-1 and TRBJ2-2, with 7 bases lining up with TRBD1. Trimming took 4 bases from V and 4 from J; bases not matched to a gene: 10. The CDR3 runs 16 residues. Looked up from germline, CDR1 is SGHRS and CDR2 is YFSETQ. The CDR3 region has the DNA TGCGCCAGCAGCCCCGGGACAGTTTTCACCACCGGGGAGCTGTTTTTT. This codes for CASSPGTVFTTGELFF.